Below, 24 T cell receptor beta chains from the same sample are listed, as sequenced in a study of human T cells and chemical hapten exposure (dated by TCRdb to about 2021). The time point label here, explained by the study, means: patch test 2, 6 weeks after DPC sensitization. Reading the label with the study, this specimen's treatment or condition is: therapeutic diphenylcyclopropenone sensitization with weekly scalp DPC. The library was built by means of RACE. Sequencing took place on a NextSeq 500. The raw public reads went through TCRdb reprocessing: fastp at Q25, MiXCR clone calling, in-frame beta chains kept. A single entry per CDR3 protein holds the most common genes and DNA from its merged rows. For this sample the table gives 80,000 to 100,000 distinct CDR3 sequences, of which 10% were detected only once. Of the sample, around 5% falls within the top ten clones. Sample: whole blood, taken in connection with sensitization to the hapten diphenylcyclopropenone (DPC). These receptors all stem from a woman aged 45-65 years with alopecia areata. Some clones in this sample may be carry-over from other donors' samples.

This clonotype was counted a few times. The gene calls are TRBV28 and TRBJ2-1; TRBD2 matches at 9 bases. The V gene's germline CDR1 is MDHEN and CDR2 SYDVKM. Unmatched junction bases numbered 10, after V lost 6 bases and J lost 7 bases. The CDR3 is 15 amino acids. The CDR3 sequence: CASRIPGLAINEQFF. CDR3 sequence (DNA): TGTGCCAGCAGAATACCGGGACTAGCAATTAATGAGCAGTTCTTC.

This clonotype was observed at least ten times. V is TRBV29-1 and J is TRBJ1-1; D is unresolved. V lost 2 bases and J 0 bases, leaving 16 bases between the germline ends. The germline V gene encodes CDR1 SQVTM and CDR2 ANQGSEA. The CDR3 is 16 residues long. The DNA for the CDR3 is TGCAGCGTTGAAAGGAGGAGGGCCGGAATGAACACTGAAGCTTTCTTT. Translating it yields CSVERRRAGMNTEAFF.

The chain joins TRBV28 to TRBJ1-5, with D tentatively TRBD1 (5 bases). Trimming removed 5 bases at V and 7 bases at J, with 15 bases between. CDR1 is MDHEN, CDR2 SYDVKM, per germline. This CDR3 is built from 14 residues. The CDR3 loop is CASSGRQGTQPQHF. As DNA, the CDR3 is TGTGCCAGCAGTGGACGGCAGGGCACGCAGCCCCAGCATTTT.

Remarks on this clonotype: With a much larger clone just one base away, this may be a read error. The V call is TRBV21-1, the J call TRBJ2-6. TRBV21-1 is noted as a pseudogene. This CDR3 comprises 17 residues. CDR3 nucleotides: TGTGTCAGCAGCAAAGCCGAGGCACCGGATAGAGCCAACGTCCTGACTTTC. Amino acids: CVSSKAEAPDRANVLTF.

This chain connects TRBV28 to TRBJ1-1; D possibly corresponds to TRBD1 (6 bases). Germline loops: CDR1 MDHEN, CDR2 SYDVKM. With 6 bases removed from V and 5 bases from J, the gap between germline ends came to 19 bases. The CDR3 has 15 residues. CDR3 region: CASSPNNRAGTEAFF. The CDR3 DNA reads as TGTGCCAGCAGCCCCAATAACAGGGCTGGGACTGAAGCTTTCTTT.

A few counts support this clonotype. CDR3 coding DNA: TGCAGCGCAGGGGAAGGCTACGAGCAGTACTTC. Translating it yields CSAGEGYEQYF. The rearrangement joins TRBV29-1 to TRBJ2-7, with TRBD1 as a possible D gene (6 bases). From germline, CDR1 is SQVTM and CDR2 ANQGSEA. The CDR3 spans 11 residues. V was pared by 7 bases and J by 3 bases, with 10 bases between.

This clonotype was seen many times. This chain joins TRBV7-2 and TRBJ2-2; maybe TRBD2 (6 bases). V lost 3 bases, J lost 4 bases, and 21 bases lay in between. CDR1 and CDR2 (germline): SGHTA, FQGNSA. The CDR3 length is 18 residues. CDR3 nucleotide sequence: TGTGCCAGCAGCTTGTCCCGTGGAGCGGGCTTGTCCACCGGGGAGCTGTTTTTT. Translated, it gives CASSLSRGAGLSTGELFF. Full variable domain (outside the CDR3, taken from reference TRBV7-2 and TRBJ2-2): GAGVSQSPSNKVTEKGKDVELRCDPISGHTALYWYRQSLGQGLEFLIYFQGNSAPDKSGLPSDRFSAERTGGSVSTLTIQRTQQEDSAVYLCASSLSRGAGLSTGELFFGEGSRLTVL.

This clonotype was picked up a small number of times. CDR3 in amino acids: CASSPQRGTYEQYF. The CDR3 bases are TGTGCCAGCAGCCCTCAGCGGGGGACCTACGAGCAGTACTTC. The chain uses TRBV7-2 and TRBJ2-7; TRBD2 matches at 8 bases. V was pared by 5 bases and J by 2 bases, with 5 bases of the junction left unmatched. CDR1 is SGHTA, CDR2 FQGNSA, per germline. The CDR3 is 14 amino acids.

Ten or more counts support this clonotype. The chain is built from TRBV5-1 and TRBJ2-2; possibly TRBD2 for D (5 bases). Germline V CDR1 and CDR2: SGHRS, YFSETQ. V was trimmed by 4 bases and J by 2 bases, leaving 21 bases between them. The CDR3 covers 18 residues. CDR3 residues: CASSNQRGRTGNTGELFF. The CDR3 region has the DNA TGCGCCAGCAGCAACCAAAGAGGGCGGACCGGAAACACCGGGGAGCTGTTTTTT.

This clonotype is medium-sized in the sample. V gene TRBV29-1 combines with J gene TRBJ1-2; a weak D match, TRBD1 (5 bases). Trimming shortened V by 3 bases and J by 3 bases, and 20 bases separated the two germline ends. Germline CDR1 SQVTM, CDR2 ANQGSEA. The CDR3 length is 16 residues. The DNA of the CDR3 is TGCAGCGTTGAGAAGGGTATGGACAAGGAATACTATGGCTACACCTTC. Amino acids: CSVEKGMDKEYYGYTF. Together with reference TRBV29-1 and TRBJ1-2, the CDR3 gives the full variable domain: SAVISQKPSRDICQRGTSLTIQCQVDSQVTMMFWYRQQPGQSLTLIATANQGSEATYESGFVIDKFPISRPNLTFSTLTVSNMSPEDSSIYLCSVEKGMDKEYYGYTFGSGTRLTVV.

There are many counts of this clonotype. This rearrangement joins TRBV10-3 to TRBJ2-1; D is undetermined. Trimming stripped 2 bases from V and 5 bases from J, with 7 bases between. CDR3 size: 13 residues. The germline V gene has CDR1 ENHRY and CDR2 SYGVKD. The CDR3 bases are TGTGCCATCAGTGAGGAACTAAACAATGAGCAGTTCTTC. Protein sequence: CAISEELNNEQFF.

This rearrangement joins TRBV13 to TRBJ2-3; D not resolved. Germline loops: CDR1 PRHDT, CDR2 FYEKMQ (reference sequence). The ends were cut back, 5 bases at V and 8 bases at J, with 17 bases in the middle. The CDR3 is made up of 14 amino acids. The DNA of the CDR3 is TGTGCCAGCAGCCCTAGGTGGGCAAAACCTACGCAGTATTTT. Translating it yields CASSPRWAKPTQYF.

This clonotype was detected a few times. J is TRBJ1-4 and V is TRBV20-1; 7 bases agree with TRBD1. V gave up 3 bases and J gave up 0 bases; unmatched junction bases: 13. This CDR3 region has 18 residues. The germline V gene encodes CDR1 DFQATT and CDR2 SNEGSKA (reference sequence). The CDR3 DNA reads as TGCAGTGCTAGGCGAGGGACAGTTGACCTTGCAACTAATGAAAAACTGTTTTTT. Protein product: CSARRGTVDLATNEKLFF.

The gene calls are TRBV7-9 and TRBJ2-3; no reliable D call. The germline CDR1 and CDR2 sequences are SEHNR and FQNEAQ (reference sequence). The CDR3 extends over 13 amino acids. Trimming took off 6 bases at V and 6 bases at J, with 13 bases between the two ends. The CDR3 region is CASRLSLSDTQYF. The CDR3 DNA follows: TGTGCCAGCAGACTAAGCTTGTCCGATACGCAGTATTTT. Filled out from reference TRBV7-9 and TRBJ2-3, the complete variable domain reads DTGVSQNPRHKITKRGQNVTFRCDPISEHNRLYWYRQTLGQGPEFLTYFQNEAQLEKSRLLSDRFSAERPKGSFSTLEIQRTEQGDSAMYLCASRLSLSDTQYFGPGTRLTVL.

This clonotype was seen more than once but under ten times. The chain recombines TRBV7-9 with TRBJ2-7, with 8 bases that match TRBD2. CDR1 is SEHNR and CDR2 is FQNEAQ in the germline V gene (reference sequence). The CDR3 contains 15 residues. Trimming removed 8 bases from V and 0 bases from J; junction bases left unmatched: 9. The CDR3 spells CASGGPGGLSYEQYF. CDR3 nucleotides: TGTGCCAGCGGAGGGCCGGGAGGGCTCTCCTACGAGCAGTACTTC.

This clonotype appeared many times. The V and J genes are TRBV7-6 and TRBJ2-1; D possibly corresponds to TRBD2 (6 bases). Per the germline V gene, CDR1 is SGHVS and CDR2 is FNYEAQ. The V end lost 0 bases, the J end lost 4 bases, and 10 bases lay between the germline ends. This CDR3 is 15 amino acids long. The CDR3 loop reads CASSLARGMYNEQFF. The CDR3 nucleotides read TGTGCCAGCAGCTTAGCCCGGGGGATGTACAATGAGCAGTTCTTC.

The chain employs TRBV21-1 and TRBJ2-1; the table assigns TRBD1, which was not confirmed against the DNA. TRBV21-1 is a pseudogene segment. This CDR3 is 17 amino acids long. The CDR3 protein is CANNHRGGMSSYNEQFF. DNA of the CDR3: TGTGCCAACAACCACAGAGGGGGCATGAGCTCCTACAATGAGCAGTTCTTC.

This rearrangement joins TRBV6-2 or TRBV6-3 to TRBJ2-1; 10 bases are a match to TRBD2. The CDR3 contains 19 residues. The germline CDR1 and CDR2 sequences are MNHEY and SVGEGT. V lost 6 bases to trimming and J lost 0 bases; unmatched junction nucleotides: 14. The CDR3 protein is CASRRIPGLAPSSYNEQFF. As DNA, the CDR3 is TGTGCCAGCAGACGAATCCCGGGACTAGCGCCGAGCTCCTACAATGAGCAGTTCTTC.

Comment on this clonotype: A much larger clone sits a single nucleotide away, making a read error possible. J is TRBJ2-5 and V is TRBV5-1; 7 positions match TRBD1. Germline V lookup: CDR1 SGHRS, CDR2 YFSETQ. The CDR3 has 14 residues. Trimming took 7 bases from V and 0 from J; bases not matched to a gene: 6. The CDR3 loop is CASPGQPNQETQYF. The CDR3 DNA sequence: TGCGCCAGCCCGGGACAGCCGAACCAAGAGACCCAGTACTTC.

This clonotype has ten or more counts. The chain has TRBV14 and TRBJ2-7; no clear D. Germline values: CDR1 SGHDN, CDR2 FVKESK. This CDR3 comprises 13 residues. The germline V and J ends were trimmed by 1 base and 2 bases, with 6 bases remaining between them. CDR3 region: CASSQASPYEQYF. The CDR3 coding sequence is TGTGCCAGCAGCCAAGCTTCGCCCTACGAGCAGTACTTC.

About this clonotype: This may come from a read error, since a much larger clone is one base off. The chain's CDR3 is CSAPTLRSPQETQNF. The CDR3 DNA sequence: TGCAGTGCCCCCACCCTCCGGTCACCGCAAGAGACCCAGAACTTC. J is TRBJ2-5 and V is TRBV20-1; D remains unclear. The CDR3 consists of 15 residues. Germline V CDR1 and CDR2: DFQATT, SNEGSKA (reference sequence).

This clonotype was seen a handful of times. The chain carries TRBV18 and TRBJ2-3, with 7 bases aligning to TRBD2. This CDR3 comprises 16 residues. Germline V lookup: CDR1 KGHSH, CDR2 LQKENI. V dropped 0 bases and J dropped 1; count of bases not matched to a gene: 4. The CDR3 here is CASSPPSGEGTDTQYF. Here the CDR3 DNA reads TGTGCCAGCTCACCACCGAGCGGGGAGGGCACAGATACGCAGTATTTT. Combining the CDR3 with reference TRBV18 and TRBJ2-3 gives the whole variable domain NAGVMQNPRHLVRRRGQEARLRCSPMKGHSHVYWYRQLPEEGLKFMVYLQKENIIDESGMPKERFSAEFPKEGPSILRIQQVVRGDSAAYFCASSPPSGEGTDTQYFGPGTRLTVL.

The CDR3 nucleotides read TGCAGTGCTAGAGATTATAACAGGATGAACACTGAAGCTTTCTTT. Its protein is CSARDYNRMNTEAFF. The chain recombines TRBV20-1 with TRBJ1-1, with a tentative D call TRBD1 (5 bases). The V gene's germline CDR1 is DFQATT and CDR2 SNEGSKA (reference sequence). This CDR3 is built from 15 residues. The V and J ends lost 0 bases and 0 bases respectively, with 11 bases between them.

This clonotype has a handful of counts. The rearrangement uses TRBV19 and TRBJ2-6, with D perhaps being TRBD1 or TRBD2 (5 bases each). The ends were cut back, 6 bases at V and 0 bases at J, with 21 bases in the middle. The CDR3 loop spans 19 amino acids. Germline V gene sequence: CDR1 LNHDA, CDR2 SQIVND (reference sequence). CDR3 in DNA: TGTGCCAGTAGCCCCTCCGGGACGATAGATTACTCTGGGGCCAACGTCCTGACTTTC. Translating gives CASSPSGTIDYSGANVLTF.